The 25 T cell receptor beta chains presented below share a single source sample, sequenced in a study of T cell clusters in autoimmune cytopenias. TRB was amplified from 250 ng of peripheral blood genomic DNA per sample. TRB was amplified by touch-down multiplex PCR, primer pools A and B combined. For each CDR3 protein, TCRdb gives one entry from its re-call of the multiplex PCR reads, without DNA. Its table records some 13,000 distinct CDR3 sequences. The sequenced sample was peripheral blood. These receptors came from a human donor with an autoimmune cytopenia or autoimmune hepatitis (not recorded which).

The CDR3: CASSFGTSFQETQYF. The rearrangement links TRBV5-4 to TRBJ2-5; TCRdb indicates TRBD2, and absent DNA this call remains unverified. CDR3 size: 15 residues. The germline CDR1 and CDR2 sequences are SGHNT and YYREEE (reference sequence). The variable domain in full, completed from reference TRBV5-4 and TRBJ2-5, reads ETGVTQSPTHLIKTRGQQVTLRCSSQSGHNTVSWYQQALGQGPQFIFQYYREEENGRGNFPPRFSGLQFPNYSSELNVNALELDDSALYLCASSFGTSFQETQYFGPGTRLLVL.

J is TRBJ1-2 and V is TRBV6-2 or TRBV6-3; with no DNA, the TCRdb D assignment of TRBD1 cannot be verified. The germline V gene encodes CDR1 MNHEY and CDR2 SVGEGT. The CDR3 sequence is 13 residues long. The CDR3 spells CASSYSDSAGYTF.

The genes are TRBV19 and TRBJ2-3. CDR3 length equals 14 residues. Germline values: CDR1 LNHDA, CDR2 SQIVND (reference sequence). CDR3 loop: CASSIVERTDTQYF.

The chain employs TRBV6-5 and TRBJ1-1. The length of the CDR3 is 14 residues. Germline V gene lookup returns CDR1 MNHEY and CDR2 SVGAGI. CDR3: CASSKDPGITEAFF.

Its frequency marks this clonotype as medium-sized. The chain carries TRBV19 and TRBJ2-2; TCRdb's assignment of TRBD2 cannot be checked, as there is no DNA. CDR1 and CDR2 (germline): LNHDA, SQIVND (reference sequence). The CDR3 sequence is 14 residues long. CDR3 loop: CASSMAGRTGELFF.

The V gene is TRBV19, the J gene TRBJ1-2; with no DNA, the TCRdb D assignment of TRBD1 cannot be verified. This CDR3 contains 15 residues. Germline loops: CDR1 LNHDA, CDR2 SQIVND (reference sequence). The CDR3 reads CASSIEPGVFYGYTF.

The chain joins TRBV19 to TRBJ1-4; without DNA, the TCRdb call of TRBD1 cannot be checked. Germline V gene lookup returns CDR1 LNHDA and CDR2 SQIVND (reference sequence). This CDR3 spans 13 amino acids. The CDR3 sequence: CASSNRLGAELFF.

This clonotype shows up as medium-sized by frequency. CDR3 amino acids: CASRRDRNTDTQYF. The J gene is TRBJ2-3, the V gene TRBV19; the D call from TCRdb, TRBD1, cannot be confirmed without DNA. The CDR3 is 14 residues long. Germline CDR1 and CDR2: LNHDA and SQIVND (reference sequence).

Its frequency marks this clonotype as medium-sized. V and J are TRBV19 and TRBJ2-5; TCRdb outputs TRBD1, but without DNA this stays unchecked. Germline CDR1 and CDR2: LNHDA and SQIVND (reference sequence). This CDR3 has 14 amino acids. CDR3 sequence reads: CASSTQGQGETQYF.

V is TRBV5-8 and J is TRBJ2-3. The CDR3 is 13 amino acids. Germline V CDR1 and CDR2: SGHTS, YDEGEE. CDR3 sequence reads: CASGARPLDTQYF.

V usage is TRBV10-1 and J usage is TRBJ2-7; TCRdb returns TRBD2, unconfirmable since there is no DNA. The CDR3 totals 15 residues. Germline-derived CDR1 and CDR2 are WNHNN and SYGVQD (reference sequence). The CDR3 sequence: CASSELTGPVYEQYF.

CDR3 region: CASGTGDGYTF. The chain uses TRBV18 and TRBJ1-2; TCRdb selects TRBD1, and the lack of DNA leaves this call unchecked. The germline gives CDR1 KGHSH, CDR2 LQKENI. The CDR3 extends over 11 amino acids.

This clonotype ranks as medium-sized in terms of frequency. This chain links TRBV29-1 with TRBJ2-3; TCRdb returns TRBD1, unconfirmable since there is no DNA. The CDR3 consists of 14 residues. The germline gives CDR1 SQVTM, CDR2 ANQGSEA. This CDR3 reads CSVEVWTGADTQYF.

The chain joins TRBV30 to TRBJ2-2; TCRdb's D call, TRBD1, is unchecked because there is no DNA. Germline V lookup: CDR1 GTSNPN, CDR2 SVGIG (reference sequence). CDR3 length: 15 residues. This CDR3 reads CAWKGAGADTGELFF.

The chain recombines TRBV15 with TRBJ2-7; TCRdb designates TRBD1, a call that cannot be tested without DNA. Germline V gene data show CDR1 as LNHNV and CDR2 as YYDKDF (reference sequence). This CDR3 has 15 amino acids. CDR3: CATSRGTGNVHEQYF.

The chain is built from TRBV7-6 and TRBJ2-1; the D gene TCRdb calls, TRBD2, cannot be checked with no DNA. The CDR3 has 13 residues. CDR1 and CDR2 (germline): SGHVS, FNYEAQ. The CDR3 protein is CASSPDRFGEQFF.

The chain uses TRBV6-2 or TRBV6-3 and TRBJ2-5; TCRdb's D call of TRBD1 is untestable without DNA. Per germline, CDR1 MNHEY and CDR2 SVGEGT. The CDR3 extends over 12 amino acids. The CDR3 reads CASGRRGETQYF.

V and J are TRBV30 and TRBJ1-2. Germline loops: CDR1 GTSNPN, CDR2 SVGIG (reference sequence). The CDR3 loop spans 11 amino acids. This CDR3 reads CAWSVGGRFTF.

The CDR3 protein is CAWTGQETQYF. This rearrangement joins TRBV30 to TRBJ2-5. This CDR3 contains 11 residues. Germline assignment: CDR1 GTSNPN and CDR2 SVGIG (reference sequence).

Measured by frequency, this clonotype is medium-sized (0.01 to 0.1%). The chain couples TRBV5-6 to TRBJ2-3; the D gene TCRdb calls, TRBD1, cannot be checked with no DNA. The V gene's germline CDR1 is SGHDT and CDR2 YYEEEE. The CDR3 length is 13 residues. The CDR3 spells CASSSGATDTQYF.

The V call is TRBV12-3 or TRBV12-4, the J call TRBJ2-2; TCRdb indicates TRBD1, and absent DNA this call remains unverified. This CDR3 spans 13 amino acids. The CDR3 region is CASRLPGAGELFF.

The V gene is TRBV27, the J gene TRBJ2-2; TCRdb names TRBD1, which stays unverified in the absence of DNA. This CDR3 spans 15 amino acids. Germline V gene data show CDR1 as MNHEY and CDR2 as SMNVEV (reference sequence). CDR3 in amino acids: CASSSVGAVTGELFF.

The chain couples TRBV15 to TRBJ2-5; no DNA is available, so the TRBD2 call from TCRdb remains unchecked. The CDR3 loop spans 16 amino acids. Germline values: CDR1 LNHNV, CDR2 YYDKDF (reference sequence). The CDR3 is CATSRFTSVPSETQYF.

V gene TRBV5-1 combines with J gene TRBJ2-2; TCRdb designates TRBD2, a call that cannot be tested without DNA. Looked up from germline, CDR1 is SGHRS and CDR2 is YFSETQ. The length of the CDR3 is 16 residues. CDR3 loop: CASSLVAGDGTGELFF.

The chain combines TRBV6-5 with TRBJ1-3; TCRdb selects TRBD1, and the lack of DNA leaves this call unchecked. The CDR3 has 15 residues. Germline loops: CDR1 MNHEY, CDR2 SVGAGI. The CDR3 reads CASSRIQGAGNTIYF.